This T cell receptor beta chain was identified during a study of blood T cell repertoires in COVID-19. Study overall: The United States, Italy and Spain were the sources of the acute and convalescent COVID-19 samples.

Assay: immunoSEQ multiplex PCR; the TCRdb copy retains only in-frame clones and omits some. The table has 65,000 or so clones, 76% seen once. The sample comprised peripheral blood. The receptor comes from a woman between 50 and 59 years old with active or convalescent COVID-19.

CDR3 DNA sequence: TGCGCCAGCAGCTTCCTGGGACAGGGCACAGATACGCAGTATTTT. This gives the protein CASSFLGQGTDTQYF. This chain links TRBV5-1 with TRBJ2-3, with TRBD1 matching 8 bases. The trim removed 2 bases at V and 1 base at J, leaving 3 bases unmatched. The CDR3 runs to 15 residues. Germline lookup yields CDR1 SGHRS and CDR2 YFSETQ.